This T cell receptor beta chain comes out of a study of T cells in Graves' hyperthyroidism and ophthalmopathy. TCR beta CDR3 sequences were amplified from RNA transcripts. When the TCR CDR3 underwent first-round RT-PCR, the HTBI primer set was used. TCRdb reprocessed the multiplex PCR reads via MiXCR and lists one record per CDR3 protein. The table lists approximately 560,000 distinct CDR3 sequences, around 16% of them singletons, with around 7.3% in the top ten. Germline V gene lookup returns CDR1 MGHRA and CDR2 YSYEKL. This CDR3 has 16 amino acids. Losses at the gene ends were 4 bases for V and 10 bases for J; bases not matched to a gene: 13. Out of 8.5 to 10 ml of fresh peripheral blood came the PBMCs.

This receptor was identified in a woman between 25 and 40 years old with Graves' hyperthyroidism. The V and J genes are TRBV4-1 and TRBJ2-1, with 10 bases aligning to TRBD2. Source material: blood. The CDR3 is CASSPTGTSEYREQFF. CDR3 nucleotides: TGCGCCAGCAGCCCTACAGGGACTAGCGAATACAGGGAGCAGTTCTTC.